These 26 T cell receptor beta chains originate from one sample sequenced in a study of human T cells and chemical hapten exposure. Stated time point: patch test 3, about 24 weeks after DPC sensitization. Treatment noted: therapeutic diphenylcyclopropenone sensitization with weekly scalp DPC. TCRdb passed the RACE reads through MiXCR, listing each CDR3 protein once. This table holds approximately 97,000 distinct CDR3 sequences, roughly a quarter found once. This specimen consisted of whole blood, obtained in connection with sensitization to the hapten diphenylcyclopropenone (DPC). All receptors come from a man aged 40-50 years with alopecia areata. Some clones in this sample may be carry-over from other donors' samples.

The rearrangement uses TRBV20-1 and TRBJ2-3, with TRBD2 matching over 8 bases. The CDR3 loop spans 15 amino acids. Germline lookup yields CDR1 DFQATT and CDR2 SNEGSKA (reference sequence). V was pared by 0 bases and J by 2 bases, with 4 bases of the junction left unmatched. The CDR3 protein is CSARDSGKVTDTQYF. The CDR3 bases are TGCAGTGCTAGAGATAGCGGGAAGGTCACAGATACGCAGTATTTT.

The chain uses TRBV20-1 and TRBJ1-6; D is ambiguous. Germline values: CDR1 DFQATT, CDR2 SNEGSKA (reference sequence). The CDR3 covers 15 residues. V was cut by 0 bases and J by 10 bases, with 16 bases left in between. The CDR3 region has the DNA TGCAGTGCTAGAGATTGGGCACAGTTTGGATCACCCCTCCACTTT. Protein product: CSARDWAQFGSPLHF.

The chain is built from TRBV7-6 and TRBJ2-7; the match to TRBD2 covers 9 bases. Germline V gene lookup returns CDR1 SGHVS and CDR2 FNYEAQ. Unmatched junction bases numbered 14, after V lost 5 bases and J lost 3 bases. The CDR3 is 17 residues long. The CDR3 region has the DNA TGTGCCAGCAGCACAATGTTAAGGGCTAGCGGGGTCTACGAGCAGTACTTC. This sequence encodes CASSTMLRASGVYEQYF.

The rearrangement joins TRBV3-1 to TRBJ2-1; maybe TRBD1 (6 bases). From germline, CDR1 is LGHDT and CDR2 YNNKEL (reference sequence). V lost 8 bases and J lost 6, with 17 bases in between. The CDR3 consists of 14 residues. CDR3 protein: CASQQGVGGNEQFF. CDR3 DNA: TGTGCCAGCCAACAGGGAGTTGGGGGCAATGAGCAGTTCTTC.

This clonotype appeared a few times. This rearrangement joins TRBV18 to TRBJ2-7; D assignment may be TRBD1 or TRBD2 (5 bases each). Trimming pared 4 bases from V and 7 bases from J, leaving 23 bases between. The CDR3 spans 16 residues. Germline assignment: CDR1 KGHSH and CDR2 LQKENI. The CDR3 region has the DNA TGTGCCAGCTCACAGCTAGGGACCCCGGGTAGAACGGAGCAGTACTTC. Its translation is CASSQLGTPGRTEQYF. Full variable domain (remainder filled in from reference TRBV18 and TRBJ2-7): NAGVMQNPRHLVRRRGQEARLRCSPMKGHSHVYWYRQLPEEGLKFMVYLQKENIIDESGMPKERFSAEFPKEGPSILRIQQVVRGDSAAYFCASSQLGTPGRTEQYFGPGTRLTVT.

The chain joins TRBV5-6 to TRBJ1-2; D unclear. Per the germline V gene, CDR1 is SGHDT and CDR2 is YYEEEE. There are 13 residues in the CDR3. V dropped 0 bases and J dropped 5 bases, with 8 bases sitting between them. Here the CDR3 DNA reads TGTGCCAGCAGCTTGGAGGCAGAGTATGGCTACACCTTC. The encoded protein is CASSLEAEYGYTF. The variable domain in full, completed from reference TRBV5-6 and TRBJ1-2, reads DAGVTQSPTHLIKTRGQQVTLRCSPKSGHDTVSWYQQALGQGPQFIFQYYEEEERQRGNFPDRFSGHQFPNYSSELNVNALLLGDSALYLCASSLEAEYGYTFGSGTRLTVV.

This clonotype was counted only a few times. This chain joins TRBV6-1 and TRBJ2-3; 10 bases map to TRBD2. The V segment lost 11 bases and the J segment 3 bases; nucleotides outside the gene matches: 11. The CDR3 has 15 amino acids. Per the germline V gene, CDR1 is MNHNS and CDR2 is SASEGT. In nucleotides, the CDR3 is TGTGCCGGAACTAGCGGGAAGCCTCGTACAGATACGCAGTATTTT. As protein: CAGTSGKPRTDTQYF.

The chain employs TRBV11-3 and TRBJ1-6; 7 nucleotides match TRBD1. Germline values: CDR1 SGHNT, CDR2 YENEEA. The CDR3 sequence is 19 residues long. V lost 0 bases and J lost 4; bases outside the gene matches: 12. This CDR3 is CASSLDPTFRQGYNSPLHF. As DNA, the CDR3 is TGTGCCAGCAGCTTAGATCCCACGTTTCGACAGGGTTATAATTCACCCCTCCACTTT.

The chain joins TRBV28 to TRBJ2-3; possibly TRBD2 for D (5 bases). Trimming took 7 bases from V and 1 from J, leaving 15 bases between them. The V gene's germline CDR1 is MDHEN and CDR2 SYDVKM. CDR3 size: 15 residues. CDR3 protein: CASNKPGRGTDTQYF. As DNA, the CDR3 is TGTGCCAGCAATAAGCCGGGAAGGGGCACAGATACGCAGTATTTT.

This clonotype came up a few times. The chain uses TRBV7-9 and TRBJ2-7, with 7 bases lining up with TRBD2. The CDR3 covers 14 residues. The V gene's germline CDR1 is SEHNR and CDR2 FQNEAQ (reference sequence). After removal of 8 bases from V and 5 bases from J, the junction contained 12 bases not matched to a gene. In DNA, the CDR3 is TGTGCCAGCGAGGCGCTGCGGGAGTTACACGAGCAGTACTTC. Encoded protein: CASEALRELHEQYF.

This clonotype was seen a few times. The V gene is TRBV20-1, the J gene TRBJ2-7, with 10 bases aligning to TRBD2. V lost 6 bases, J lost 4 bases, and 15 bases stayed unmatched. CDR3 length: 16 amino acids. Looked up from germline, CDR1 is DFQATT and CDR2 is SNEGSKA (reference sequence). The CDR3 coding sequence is TGCAGTGCCAACTCCCCTAGCGGGAGAACAGGGTACGAGCAGTACTTC. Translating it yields CSANSPSGRTGYEQYF.

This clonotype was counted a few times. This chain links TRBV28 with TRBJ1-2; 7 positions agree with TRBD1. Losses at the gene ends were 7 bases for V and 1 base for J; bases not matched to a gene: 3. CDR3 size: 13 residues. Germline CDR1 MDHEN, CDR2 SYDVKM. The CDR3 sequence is CASTDRRNYGYTF. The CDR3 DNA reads TGTGCCAGCACGGACAGGCGTAACTATGGCTACACCTTC.

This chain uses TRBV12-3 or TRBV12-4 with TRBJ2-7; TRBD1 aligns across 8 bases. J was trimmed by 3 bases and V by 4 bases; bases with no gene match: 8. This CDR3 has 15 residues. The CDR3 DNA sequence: TGTGCCAGCAGTTCCCGGCGGACAGGGTACTACGAGCAGTACTTC. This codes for CASSSRRTGYYEQYF.

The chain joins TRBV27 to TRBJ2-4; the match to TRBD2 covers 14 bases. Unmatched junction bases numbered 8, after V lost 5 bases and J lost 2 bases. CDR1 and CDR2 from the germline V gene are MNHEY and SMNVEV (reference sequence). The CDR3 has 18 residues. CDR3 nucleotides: TGTGCCAGCAGTCTAGGGACTAGCGGGAGAGGGACCAAAAACATTCAGTACTTC. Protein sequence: CASSLGTSGRGTKNIQYF.

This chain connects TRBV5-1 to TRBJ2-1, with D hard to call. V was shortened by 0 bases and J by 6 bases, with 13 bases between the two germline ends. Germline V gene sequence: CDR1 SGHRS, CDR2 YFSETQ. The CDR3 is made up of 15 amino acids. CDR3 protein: CASSLEQFSFNEQFF. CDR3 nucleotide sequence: TGCGCCAGCAGCTTGGAGCAGTTTTCGTTCAATGAGCAGTTCTTC. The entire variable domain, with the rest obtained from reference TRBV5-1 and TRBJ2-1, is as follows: KAGVTQTPRYLIKTRGQQVTLSCSPISGHRSVSWYQQTPGQGLQFLFEYFSETQRNKGNFPGRFSGRQFSNSRSEMNVSTLELGDSALYLCASSLEQFSFNEQFFGPGTRLTVL.

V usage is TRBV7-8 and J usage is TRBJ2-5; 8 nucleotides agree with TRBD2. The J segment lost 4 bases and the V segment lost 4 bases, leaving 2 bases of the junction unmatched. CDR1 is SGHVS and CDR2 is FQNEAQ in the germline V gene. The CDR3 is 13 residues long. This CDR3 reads CASSSGGAETQYF. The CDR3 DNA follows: TGTGCCAGCAGCTCCGGGGGGGCAGAGACCCAGTACTTC.

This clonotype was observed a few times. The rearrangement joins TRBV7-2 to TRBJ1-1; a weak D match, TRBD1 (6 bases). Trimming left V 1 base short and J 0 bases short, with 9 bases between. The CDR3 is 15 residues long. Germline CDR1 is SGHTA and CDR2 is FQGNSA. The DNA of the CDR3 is TGTGCCAGCAGCTTAGATTCAGGGGTGAACACTGAAGCTTTCTTT. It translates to CASSLDSGVNTEAFF.

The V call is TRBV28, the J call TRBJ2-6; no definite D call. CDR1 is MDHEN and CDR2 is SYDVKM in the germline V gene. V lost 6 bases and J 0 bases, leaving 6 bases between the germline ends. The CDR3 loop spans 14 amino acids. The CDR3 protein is CASSLASGANVLTF. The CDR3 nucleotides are TGTGCCAGCAGCTTAGCCTCTGGGGCCAACGTCCTGACTTTC.

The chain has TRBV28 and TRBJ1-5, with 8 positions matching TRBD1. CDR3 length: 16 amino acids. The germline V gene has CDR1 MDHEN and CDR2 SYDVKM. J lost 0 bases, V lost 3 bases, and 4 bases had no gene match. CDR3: CASSFGTGPSNQPQHF. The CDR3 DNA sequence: TGTGCCAGCAGTTTCGGGACAGGACCTAGCAATCAGCCCCAGCATTTT. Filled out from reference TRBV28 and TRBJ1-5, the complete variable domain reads DVKVTQSSRYLVKRTGEKVFLECVQDMDHENMFWYRQDPGLGLRLIYFSYDVKMKEKGDIPEGYSVSREKKERFSLILESASTNQTSMYLCASSFGTGPSNQPQHFGDGTRLSIL.

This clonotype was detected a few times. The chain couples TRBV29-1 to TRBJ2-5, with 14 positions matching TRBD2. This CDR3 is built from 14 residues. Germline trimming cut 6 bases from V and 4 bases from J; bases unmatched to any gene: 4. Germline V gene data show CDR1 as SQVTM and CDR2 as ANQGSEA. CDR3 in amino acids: CSVVTSGGGETQYF. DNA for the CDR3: TGCAGCGTCGTGACTAGCGGGGGGGGAGAGACCCAGTACTTC.

The CDR3 coding sequence is TGTGCCAGCTCACCACCTAACACAGATACGCAGTATTTT. Its translation: CASSPPNTDTQYF. The genes are TRBV18 and TRBJ2-3; D not resolved. CDR1 KGHSH and CDR2 LQKENI come from the germline V gene. Trimming left V 0 bases short and J 2 bases short, with 3 bases between. The CDR3 runs to 13 residues.

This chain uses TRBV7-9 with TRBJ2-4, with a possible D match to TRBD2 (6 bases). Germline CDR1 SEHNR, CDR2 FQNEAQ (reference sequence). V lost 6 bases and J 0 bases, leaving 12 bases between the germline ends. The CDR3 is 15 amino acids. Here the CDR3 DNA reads TGTGCCAGCAGTATGGAGGGACTAGCCAAAAACATTCAGTACTTC. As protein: CASSMEGLAKNIQYF.

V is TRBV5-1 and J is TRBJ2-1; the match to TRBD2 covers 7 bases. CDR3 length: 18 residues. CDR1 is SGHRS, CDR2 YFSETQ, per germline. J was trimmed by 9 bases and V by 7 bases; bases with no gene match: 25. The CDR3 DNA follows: TGCGCCAGCCGACCCCCCCTATCGGGCGGGAGTAGATCTGGTGAGCAGTTCTTC. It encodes CASRPPLSGGSRSGEQFF.

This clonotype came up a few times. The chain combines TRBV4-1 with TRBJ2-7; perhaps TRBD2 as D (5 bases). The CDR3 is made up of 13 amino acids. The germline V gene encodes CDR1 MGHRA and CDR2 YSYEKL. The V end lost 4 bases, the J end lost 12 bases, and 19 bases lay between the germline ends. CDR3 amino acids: CASSPSTGWETYF. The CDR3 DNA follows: TGCGCCAGCAGCCCCTCCACCGGTTGGGAGACGTACTTC.

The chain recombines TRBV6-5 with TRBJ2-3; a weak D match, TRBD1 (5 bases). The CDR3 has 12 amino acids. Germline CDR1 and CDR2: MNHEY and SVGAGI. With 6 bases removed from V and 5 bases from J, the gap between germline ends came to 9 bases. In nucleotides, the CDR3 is TGTGCCAGCAGCGCGCAGGGAGATACGCAGTATTTT. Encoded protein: CASSAQGDTQYF.

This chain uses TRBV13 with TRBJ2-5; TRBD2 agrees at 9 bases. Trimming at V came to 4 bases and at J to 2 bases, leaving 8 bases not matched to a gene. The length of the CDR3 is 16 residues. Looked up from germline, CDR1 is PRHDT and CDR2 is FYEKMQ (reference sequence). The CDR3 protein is CASSWVTSGHQETQYF. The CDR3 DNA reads TGTGCCAGCAGCTGGGTGACTAGCGGACATCAAGAGACCCAGTACTTC. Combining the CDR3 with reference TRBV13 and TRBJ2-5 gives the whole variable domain AAGVIQSPRHLIKEKRETATLKCYPIPRHDTVYWYQQGPGQDPQFLISFYEKMQSDKGSIPDRFSAQQFSDYHSELNMSSLELGDSALYFCASSWVTSGHQETQYFGPGTRLLVL.